This T cell receptor beta chain was identified during a study of neurological immune-mediated disorders. Study outcomes and limitations: Levels of TCR clonal expansion peaked in HTLV-1-associated myelopathy and reached their lowest in multiple sclerosis, under those of healthy controls.

The method for making cDNA was 5'RACE, and it used 10-nucleotide random UMIs. TCRdb reprocessed the 5' RACE reads via MiXCR and lists one record per CDR3 protein. The sample contains roughly 32,000 distinct CDR3 sequences, about 15% of which appear only once. The group of healthy controls was made up of people who were blood bank volunteers in Maryland, USA. Stored at -80 C, 2 million PBMCs were the source of the unsorted libraries. This clonotype was counted many times. Its antigen is unknown. J gave up 3 bases and V 0 bases, and 5 bases lay outside the gene matches. There are 16 residues in the CDR3.

The chain couples TRBV12-3 or TRBV12-4 to TRBJ1-5; 7 nucleotides agree with TRBD1. The origin of this receptor is a man between 65 and 80 years old in good health. Source material: PBMCs. CDR3 amino acids: CASSLAQTGLNQPQHF. DNA for the CDR3: TGTGCCAGCAGTTTAGCTCAGACAGGGCTCAATCAGCCCCAGCATTTT.